A selection of T cell receptor beta chains follows, all from one sample in a study of T cells in Graves' hyperthyroidism and ophthalmopathy. TCRdb re-called the multiplex PCR reads through MiXCR, storing one row per CDR3 protein. The sample comprises over 450,000 distinct CDR3 sequences, approximately 17% of which are singletons, and about 16% rests with the top ten. Source material: blood. The origin of the receptors is a young woman with Graves' ophthalmopathy. CDR3s include the opening cysteine and the closing phenylalanine or tryptophan. A D gene is named only where the DNA matches it firmly. Size is omitted from some rows. Given values are once, few, many or a class for expanded clones.

TRBJ1-1 | TRBD1 | NA | TRBV5-5 | TGTGCCAGCAGCTCCCTTCGGGACAGCGGAATGAACACTGAAGCTTTCTTT | CASSSLRDSGMNTEAFF
TRBJ2-7 | NA | many | TRBV11-2 | TGTGCCAGCAGCTCCCCGGACGGTCACTACGAGCAGTACTTC | CASSSPDGHYEQYF
TRBJ1-2 | NA | NA | TRBV30 | TGTGCCTGGGGTGTGGCAGGACGGATCTATGGCTACACCTTC | CAWGVAGRIYGYTF
TRBJ2-7 | NA | many | TRBV6-1 | TGTGCCACCGGAGGTGATAAGGCCTCTCCTAGGTGGGAGCAGTACTTC | CATGGDKASPRWEQYF
TRBJ1-1 | NA | many | TRBV7-8 | TGTGCCAGCAGCACAATGGGCCTAAGCACTGAAGCTTTCTTT | CASSTMGLSTEAFF
TRBJ2-2 | TRBD2 | NA | TRBV30 | TGTGCCTGGACTAGCGGGGGGCCCGGGGAGCTGTTTTTT | CAWTSGGPGELFF
TRBJ1-1 | NA | few | TRBV9 | TGTGCCAGCAGCGTCGGGGGTGGACACACTGAAGCTTTCTTT | CASSVGGGHTEAFF
TRBJ1-5 | NA | many | TRBV28 | TGTGCCAGCAGTGATGTTGGGGGACAGCCCCAGCATTTT | CASSDVGGQPQHF
TRBJ1-5 | NA | few | TRBV12-3/TRBV12-4 | TGTGCCAGCAGTTTTAGTGACCAGCCCCAGCATTTT | CASSFSDQPQHF
TRBJ2-7 | NA | many | TRBV7-8 | TGTGCCAGCAGCTCCCAAACAGGGCCCTCCTACGAGCAGTACTTC | CASSSQTGPSYEQYF
TRBJ2-7 | TRBD1 | NA | TRBV28 | TGTGCCAGCAGTCGGGACAGGGATAGGGGATGGGAGCAGTACTTC | CASSRDRDRGWEQYF
TRBJ2-7 | NA | NA | TRBV4-1 | TGCGCCAGCAGCCAAAACGTCGGACAATCTAGCTACGAGCAGTACTTC | CASSQNVGQSSYEQYF
TRBJ2-3 | TRBD1 | many | TRBV6-1 | TGTGCCAGCAGCCCGGGACAGGGGTTAGATACGCAGTATTTT | CASSPGQGLDTQYF
TRBJ2-1 | TRBD2 | few | TRBV11-2 | TGTGCCAGCAGCTTAAGGACTAGCGGGACCCCTGGCCCTTACAATGAGCAGTTCTTC | CASSLRTSGTPGPYNEQFF
TRBJ1-2 | NA | NA | TRBV27 | TGTGCCAGCAGTGGGGAAGGGGGAAATGTAAACTACGGCTACACCTTC | CASSGEGGNVNYGYTF
TRBJ2-7 | TRBD1 | NA | TRBV27 | TGTGCCAGCAGTTTTGTAGGGGGCCTACGCAGGACCCACGAGCAGTACTTC | CASSFVGGLRRTHEQYF
TRBJ1-4 | NA | NA | TRBV18 | TGTGCCAGCTCACCACGTTCTGGCGGGAATGAAAAACTGTTTTTT | CASSPRSGGNEKLFF
TRBJ2-1 | NA | many | TRBV6-6 | TGTGCCAGCAGTTACAGGGCTGAGCAGTTCTTC | CASSYRAEQFF
TRBJ2-3 | NA | few | TRBV12-3/TRBV12-4 | TGTGCCAGCAAAAATTCCGGGAGAGGCACAGATACGCAGTATTTT | CASKNSGRGTDTQYF
TRBJ2-1 | TRBD2 | many | TRBV7-3 | TGTGCCAGCAGCTCATCACCAGCGAGCGGGAGCTCCTACAATGAGCAGTTCTTC | CASSSSPASGSSYNEQFF
TRBJ2-7 | NA | many | TRBV12-3/TRBV12-4 | TGTGCCAGCACCCTTAGGTGGGGGGACTCCTACGAGCAGTACTTC | CASTLRWGDSYEQYF
TRBJ1-2 | NA | few | TRBV2 | TGTGCCAGCAGTGAAGGTCGAAGGCAGACGGACTACACCTTC | CASSEGRRQTDYTF